This T cell receptor beta chain was obtained from a study of blood T cells in healthy people across ages. Primers used in a second PCR of roughly 7 to 11 cycles were a sample-barcoded 5' primer and a J-beta primer mix. Every sample gave at least 2.5 million paired-end reads containing CDR3. TCRdb re-derived calls from the 5' RACE reads in MiXCR, one entry per CDR3 protein. The profile shows around 800,000 distinct CDR3 sequences, 40% to 65% of them singletons. What was sequenced was blood. This TCR was sampled from an elderly man in good health.

This CDR3 reads CASSLTPGDPYGYTF. CDR3 sequence (DNA): TGCGCCAGCAGCCTCACTCCGGGGGACCCCTATGGCTACACCTTC. V and J are TRBV4-1 and TRBJ1-2, with TRBD1 as a possible D gene (5 bases). Germline V CDR1 and CDR2: MGHRA, YSYEKL. Trimming shortened V by 4 bases and J by 4 bases, and 16 bases separated the two germline ends. This CDR3 contains 15 residues.